This TCR beta chain was documented in a study of Tregs in tolerant kidney transplant recipients. Unstimulated Tregs (CD4+CD25+CD127-) and CD4+CD25- non-Tregs were sorted from PBMCs. Concerning this clone itself: Antigen: not known.

Study outcomes and limitations: Findings come from small patient numbers and require larger validation. Expanding Tregs on activated donor B cells appeared to best identify donor-specific TCRbeta clones. This study did not directly address biological reproducibility.

Trimming took off 3 bases at V and 4 bases at J, with 8 bases between the two ends. CDR1 is LNHDA, CDR2 SQIVND, per germline (reference sequence). The CDR3 contains 13 residues. Method: immunoSEQ multiplex PCR; TCRdb's copy keeps in-frame clones and lacks some. The top ten hold about 4.6% of the sample, which has some 70,000 clones, 84% seen once. This TCR came from a human donor in good health. The sample comprised CD4+ T cells from blood. The V gene is TRBV19, the J gene TRBJ2-3, with unresolved D. The CDR3 nucleotides are TGTGCCAGTAGTATCGTGGGCGCAGATACGCAGTATTTT. Its translation: CASSIVGADTQYF.